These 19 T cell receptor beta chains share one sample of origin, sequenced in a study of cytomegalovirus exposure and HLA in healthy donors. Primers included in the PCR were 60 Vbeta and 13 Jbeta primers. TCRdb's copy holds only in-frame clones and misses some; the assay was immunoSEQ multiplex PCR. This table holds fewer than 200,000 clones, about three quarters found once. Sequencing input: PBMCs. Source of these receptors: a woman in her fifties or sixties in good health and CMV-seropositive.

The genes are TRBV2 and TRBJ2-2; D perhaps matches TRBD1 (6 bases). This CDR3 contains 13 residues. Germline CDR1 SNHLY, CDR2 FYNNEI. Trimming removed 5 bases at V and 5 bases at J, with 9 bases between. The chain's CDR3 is CASSQGQTGELFF. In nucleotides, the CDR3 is TGTGCCAGCAGTCAGGGGCAAACCGGGGAGCTGTTTTTT. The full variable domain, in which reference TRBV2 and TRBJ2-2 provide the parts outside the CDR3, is EPEVTQTPSHQVTQMGQEVILRCVPISNHLYFYWYRQILGQKVEFLVSFYNNEISEKSEIFDDQFSVERPDGSNFTLKIRSTKLEDSAMYFCASSQGQTGELFFGEGSRLTVL.

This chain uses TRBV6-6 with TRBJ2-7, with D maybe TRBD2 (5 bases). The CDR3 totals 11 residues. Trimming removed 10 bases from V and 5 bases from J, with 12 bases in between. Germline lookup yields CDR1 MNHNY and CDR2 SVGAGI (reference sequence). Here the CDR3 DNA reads TGTGCCATCTCAAGAGGGAACGAGCAGTACTTC. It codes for CAISRGNEQYF.

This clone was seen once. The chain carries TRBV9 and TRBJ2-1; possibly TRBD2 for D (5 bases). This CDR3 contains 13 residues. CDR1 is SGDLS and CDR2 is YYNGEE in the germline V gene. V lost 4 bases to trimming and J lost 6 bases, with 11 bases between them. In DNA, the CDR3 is TGTGCCAGCAGCCTCAATGGAGGCAATGAGCAGTTCTTC. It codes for CASSLNGGNEQFF.

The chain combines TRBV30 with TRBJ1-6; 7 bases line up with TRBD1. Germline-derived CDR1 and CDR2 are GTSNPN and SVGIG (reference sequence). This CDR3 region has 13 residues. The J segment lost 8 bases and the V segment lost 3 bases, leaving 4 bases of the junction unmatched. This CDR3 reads CAWRQGRYSPLHF. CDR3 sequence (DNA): TGTGCCTGGAGACAGGGGAGATATTCACCCCTCCACTTT.

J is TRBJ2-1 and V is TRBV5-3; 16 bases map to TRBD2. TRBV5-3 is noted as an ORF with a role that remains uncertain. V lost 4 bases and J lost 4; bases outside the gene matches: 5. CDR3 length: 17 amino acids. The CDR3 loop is CARSLLGLAGGYNEQFF. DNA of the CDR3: TGTGCCAGAAGCCTCTTGGGACTAGCGGGGGGGTACAATGAGCAGTTCTTC.

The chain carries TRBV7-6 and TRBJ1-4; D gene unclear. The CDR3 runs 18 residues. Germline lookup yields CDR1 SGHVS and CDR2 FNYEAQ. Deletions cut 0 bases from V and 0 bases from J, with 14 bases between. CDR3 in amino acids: CASSLAPPGSTTNEKLFF. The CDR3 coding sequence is TGTGCCAGCAGCTTAGCGCCCCCAGGAAGTACAACTAATGAAAAACTGTTTTTT.

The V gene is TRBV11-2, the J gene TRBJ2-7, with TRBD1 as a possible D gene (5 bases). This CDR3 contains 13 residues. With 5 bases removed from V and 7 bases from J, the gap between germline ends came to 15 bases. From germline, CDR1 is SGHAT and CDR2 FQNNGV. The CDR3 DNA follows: TGTGCCAGCAGCCCCTCGGCACCAGGGGAGCAGTACTTC. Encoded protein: CASSPSAPGEQYF.

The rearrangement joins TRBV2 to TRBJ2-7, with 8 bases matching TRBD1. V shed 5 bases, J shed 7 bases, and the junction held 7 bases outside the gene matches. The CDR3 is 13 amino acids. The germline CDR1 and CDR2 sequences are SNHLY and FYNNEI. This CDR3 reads CASSSGQGGEQYF. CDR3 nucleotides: TGTGCCAGCAGTTCCGGACAGGGAGGAGAGCAGTACTTC.

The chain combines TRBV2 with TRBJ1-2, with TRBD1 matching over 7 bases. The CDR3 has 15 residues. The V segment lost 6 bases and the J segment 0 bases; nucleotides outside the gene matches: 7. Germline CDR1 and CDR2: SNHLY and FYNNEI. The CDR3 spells CASRSQGSANYGYTF. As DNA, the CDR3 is TGTGCCAGCAGGTCACAGGGGTCAGCTAACTATGGCTACACCTTC.

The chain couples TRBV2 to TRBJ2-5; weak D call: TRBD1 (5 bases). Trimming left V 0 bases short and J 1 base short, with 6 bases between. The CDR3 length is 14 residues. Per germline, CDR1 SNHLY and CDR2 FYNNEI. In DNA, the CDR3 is TGTGCCAGCAGTGAAGCGACAGCCCAAGAGACCCAGTACTTC. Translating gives CASSEATAQETQYF. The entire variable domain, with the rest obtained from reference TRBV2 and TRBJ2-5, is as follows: EPEVTQTPSHQVTQMGQEVILRCVPISNHLYFYWYRQILGQKVEFLVSFYNNEISEKSEIFDDQFSVERPDGSNFTLKIRSTKLEDSAMYFCASSEATAQETQYFGPGTRLLVL.

CDR3 sequence reads: CASSLTSGTYNEQFF. The CDR3 DNA reads as TGTGCCAGCAGCCTTACTAGCGGGACCTACAATGAGCAGTTCTTC. V usage is TRBV7-2 and J usage is TRBJ2-1; TRBD2 agrees at 10 bases. V dropped 5 bases and J dropped 2; count of bases not matched to a gene: 3. Germline V gives CDR1 SGHTA, CDR2 FQGNSA. The CDR3 sequence is 15 residues long. Variable domain in full (rest from reference TRBV7-2 and TRBJ2-1): GAGVSQSPSNKVTEKGKDVELRCDPISGHTALYWYRQSLGQGLEFLIYFQGNSAPDKSGLPSDRFSAERTGGSVSTLTIQRTQQEDSAVYLCASSLTSGTYNEQFFGPGTRLTVL.

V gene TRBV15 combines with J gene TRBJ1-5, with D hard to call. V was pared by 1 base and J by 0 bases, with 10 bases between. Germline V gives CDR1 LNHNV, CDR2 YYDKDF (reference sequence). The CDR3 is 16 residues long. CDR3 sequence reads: CATSRVASYSNQPQHF. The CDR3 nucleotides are TGTGCCACCAGCAGAGTGGCAAGTTATAGCAATCAGCCCCAGCATTTT.

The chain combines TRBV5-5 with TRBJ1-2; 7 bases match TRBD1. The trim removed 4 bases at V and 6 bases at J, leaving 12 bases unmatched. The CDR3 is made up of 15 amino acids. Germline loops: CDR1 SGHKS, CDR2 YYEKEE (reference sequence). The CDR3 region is CASSLPGGSVHGYTF. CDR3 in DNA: TGTGCCAGCAGCCTCCCAGGGGGGTCGGTACATGGCTACACCTTC.

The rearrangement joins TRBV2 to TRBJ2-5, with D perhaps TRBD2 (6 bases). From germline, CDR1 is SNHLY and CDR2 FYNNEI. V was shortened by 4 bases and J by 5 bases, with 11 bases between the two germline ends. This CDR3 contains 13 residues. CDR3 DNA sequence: TGTGCCAGCAGTGGGGACTCGGGGGAGACCCAGTACTTC. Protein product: CASSGDSGETQYF.

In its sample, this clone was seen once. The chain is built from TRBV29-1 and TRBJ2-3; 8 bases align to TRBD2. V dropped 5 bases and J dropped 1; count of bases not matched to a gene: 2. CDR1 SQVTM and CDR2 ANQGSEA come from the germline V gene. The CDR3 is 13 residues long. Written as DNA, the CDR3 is TGCAGCGTTCTGACTAGCGGCACAGATACGCAGTATTTT. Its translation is CSVLTSGTDTQYF.

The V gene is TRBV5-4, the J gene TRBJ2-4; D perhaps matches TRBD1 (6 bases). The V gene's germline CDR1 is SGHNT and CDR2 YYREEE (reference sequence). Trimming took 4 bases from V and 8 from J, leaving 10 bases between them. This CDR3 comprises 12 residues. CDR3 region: CASSVQGYIQYF. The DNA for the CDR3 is TGTGCCAGCAGCGTACAGGGTTACATTCAGTACTTC.

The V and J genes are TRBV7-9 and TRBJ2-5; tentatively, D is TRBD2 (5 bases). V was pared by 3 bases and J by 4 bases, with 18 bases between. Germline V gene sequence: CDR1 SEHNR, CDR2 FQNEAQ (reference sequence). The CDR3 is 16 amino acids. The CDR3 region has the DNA TGTGCCAGCAGCTTTCTTCGAGGGCGAGGTCGAGAGACCCAGTACTTC. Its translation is CASSFLRGRGRETQYF.

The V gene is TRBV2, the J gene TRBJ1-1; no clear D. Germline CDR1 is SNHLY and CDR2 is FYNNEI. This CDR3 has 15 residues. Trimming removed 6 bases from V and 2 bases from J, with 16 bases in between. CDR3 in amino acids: CASRVDSVLNTEAFF. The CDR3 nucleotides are TGTGCCAGCAGAGTTGATTCCGTCCTAAACACTGAAGCTTTCTTT.

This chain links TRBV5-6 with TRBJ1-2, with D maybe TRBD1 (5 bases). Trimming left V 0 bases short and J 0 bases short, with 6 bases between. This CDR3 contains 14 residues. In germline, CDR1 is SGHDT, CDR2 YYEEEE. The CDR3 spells CASSLGQSNYGYTF. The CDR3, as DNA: TGTGCCAGCAGCTTGGGACAGTCTAACTATGGCTACACCTTC. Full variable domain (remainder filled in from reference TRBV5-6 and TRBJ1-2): DAGVTQSPTHLIKTRGQQVTLRCSPKSGHDTVSWYQQALGQGPQFIFQYYEEEERQRGNFPDRFSGHQFPNYSSELNVNALLLGDSALYLCASSLGQSNYGYTFGSGTRLTVV.